These 9 T cell receptor beta chains share one sample of origin, sequenced in a study of beta chain features in type 1 diabetes. As every portion of the isolated RNA was reverse transcribed, the sequencing read expressed TCRB transcripts. Assay: immunoSEQ multiplex PCR; the TCRdb copy retains only in-frame clones and omits some. Among some 200,000 clones listed, 16% were seen once. Study outcomes and limitations: Among patients with Type 1 diabetes, TCRB CDR3s were moderately but significantly shorter in every one of the four CD4+ subsets.

No antigen has been identified for these receptors. The sequenced sample was naive CD4+ T cells from blood. These receptors originate from a young man with type 1 diabetes.

This clone has only a few counts. The CDR3 protein is CAIRAGEGYEQYF. The CDR3 coding sequence is TGTGCCATCAGGGCAGGGGAAGGCTACGAGCAGTACTTC. The chain is built from TRBV10-3 and TRBJ2-7; D possibly corresponds to TRBD1 (6 bases). Germline CDR1 reads ENHRY; CDR2 reads SYGVKD. Trimming took off 6 bases at V and 3 bases at J, with 12 bases between the two ends. This CDR3 contains 13 residues.

Concerning this clone: The germline gene is not matched at one end of the junction; a read error may be the cause. CDR3 DNA sequence: TGTGCCAGCAGCTTAATCATGGTAGCGGGTGAGCTGTTCTTC. This encodes CASSLIMVAGELFF. The J gene is TRBJ2-1, the V gene TRBV7-2; 7 bases line up with TRBD2. This CDR3 has 14 amino acids. Germline lookup yields CDR1 SGHTA and CDR2 FQGNSA.

This clone was seen only a few times. J is TRBJ1-2 and V is TRBV5-1; 8 positions match TRBD1. Germline assignment: CDR1 SGHRS and CDR2 YFSETQ. The CDR3 sequence is 14 residues long. Trimming took 5 bases from V and 3 from J; bases not matched to a gene: 6. CDR3 sequence: CASRPPGQDYGYTF. The CDR3 nucleotides read TGCGCCAGCAGACCCCCGGGACAGGACTATGGCTACACCTTC.

The chain recombines TRBV5-1 with TRBJ1-1; the D gene is possibly TRBD1 (5 bases). This CDR3 spans 14 amino acids. The germline V gene has CDR1 SGHRS and CDR2 YFSETQ. V was pared by 7 bases and J by 11 bases, with 24 bases between. The CDR3 is CASAISGTLSKAFF. Written as DNA, the CDR3 is TGCGCCAGCGCCATTTCCGGGACTCTCTCGAAGGCTTTCTTT.

This clone was detected only a few times. The chain couples TRBV5-1 to TRBJ2-1; 8 nucleotides agree with TRBD2. V trimming: 4 bases; J trimming: 7 bases; junction bases outside the gene matches: 10. The CDR3 has 15 residues. In germline, CDR1 is SGHRS, CDR2 YFSETQ. The CDR3 sequence: CASSLSGSAENEQFF. CDR3 sequence (DNA): TGCGCCAGCAGCCTGAGCGGGAGTGCTGAGAATGAGCAGTTCTTC.

The genes are TRBV9 and TRBJ2-1; 7 bases agree with TRBD1. After removal of 0 bases from V and 4 bases from J, the junction contained 4 bases not matched to a gene. The CDR3 length is 15 residues. Germline V gene data show CDR1 as SGDLS and CDR2 as YYNGEE. CDR3 bases: TGTGCCAGCAGCGTAGAAGGCAGGGGGTACAATGAGCAGTTCTTC. Protein sequence: CASSVEGRGYNEQFF.

This clone has just a few counts. The chain recombines TRBV30 with TRBJ1-5; 12 bases map to TRBD1. CDR3 length equals 15 residues. V shed 7 bases and J 6 bases; nucleotides not matched to a gene: 10. Germline V gene data show CDR1 as GTSNPN and CDR2 as SVGIG (reference sequence). In DNA form, the CDR3 reads TGTGCCTCAGGCAAGGGACAGGGGGCAGGTCAGCCCCAGCATTTT. It codes for CASGKGQGAGQPQHF.

The chain has TRBV7-9 and TRBJ1-1; 7 bases are a match to TRBD1. The germline gives CDR1 SEHNR, CDR2 FQNEAQ (reference sequence). V was pared by 3 bases and J by 6 bases, with 7 bases of the junction left unmatched. The CDR3 runs 14 residues. The DNA of the CDR3 is TGTGCCAGCAGCTTCTCGACAGGGCTCGCTGAAGCTTTCTTT. It encodes CASSFSTGLAEAFF. The whole variable domain, remainder taken from reference TRBV7-9 and TRBJ1-1, is DTGVSQNPRHKITKRGQNVTFRCDPISEHNRLYWYRQTLGQGPEFLTYFQNEAQLEKSRLLSDRFSAERPKGSFSTLEIQRTEQGDSAMYLCASSFSTGLAEAFFGQGTRLTVV.

The rearrangement links TRBV7-9 to TRBJ2-7, with D perhaps matching TRBD2 (5 bases). CDR3 size: 16 residues. The germline CDR1 and CDR2 sequences are SEHNR and FQNEAQ (reference sequence). Trimming left V 0 bases short and J 0 bases short, with 12 bases between. CDR3 bases: TGTGCCAGCAGCTTAGCACGTGAAGGGAGCTCCTACGAGCAGTACTTC. It yields the protein CASSLAREGSSYEQYF.